A selection of T cell receptor beta chains follows, all from one sample in a study of cytomegalovirus exposure and HLA in healthy donors. Here immunoSEQ multiplex PCR was the method, and the copy in TCRdb shows in-frame clones only, minus some. The repertoire holds 100,000 to 150,000 clones, around 92% seen once, with 3% to 3.5% in the top ten. The specimen sequenced was PBMCs. The source of these receptors is a man younger than 45 in good health and CMV-seronegative. Each CDR3 is given with its conserved first and last residue. D genes are given only for firm matches. Expanded clones are given a class, and other clones once, few, many or no size at all.

TRBD1	-	12	TRBV2	TRBJ2-7	TGTGCCAGCAGAGGACAGGGTTCCGAGCAGTACTTC	CASRGQGSEQYF
TRBD2	once	15	TRBV28	TRBJ2-1	TGTGCCAGCATCGCGGGGGGGAGCTCCTACAATGAGCAGTTCTTC	CASIAGGSSYNEQFF
TRBD1	-	14	TRBV19	TRBJ1-5	TGTGCCAGTATGGGACAGGACCCCAATCAGCCCCAGCATTTT	CASMGQDPNQPQHF
TRBD1	-	15	TRBV9	TRBJ2-2	TGTGCCAGCAGCACCGGGACAGGGAACACCGGGGAGCTGTTTTTT	CASSTGTGNTGELFF
TRBD1	-	14	TRBV19	TRBJ2-7	TGTGCCAGTAGTGAGAACAGGGGTTCCTACGAGCAGTACTTC	CASSENRGSYEQYF
TRBD2	-	15	TRBV5-1	TRBJ2-1	TGCGCCAGCAGCACACTAGCGGGGGAGGACAATGAGCAGTTCTTC	CASSTLAGEDNEQFF
-	few	15	TRBV7-3	TRBJ2-5	TGTGCCAGCAGCTTAGGGGGCGGCCCCCAAGAGACCCAGTACTTC	CASSLGGGPQETQYF
TRBD1	-	15	TRBV11-2	TRBJ1-4	TGTGCCAGCAGCTTTTCCGGGACAGGGGGTGAAAAACTGTTTTTT	CASSFSGTGGEKLFF
-	-	13	TRBV11-2	TRBJ1-5	TGTGCCAGCAGCAGAAACCAGGGGCAGCCCCAGCATTTT	CASSRNQGQPQHF
-	-	16	TRBV5-1	TRBJ2-7	TGCGCCAGCAGCTTGCAGAGTAACAGGGTTTTTCGGGAGCAGTACTTC	CASSLQSNRVFREQYF
-	-	14	TRBV7-8	TRBJ2-3	TGTGCCAGCAGCTCAAGGGACAACACAGATACGCAGTATTTT	CASSSRDNTDTQYF
-	-	12	TRBV6-5	TRBJ2-2	TGTGCCAGCAGTAGTCAGGGGAGGGAGCTGTTTTTT	CASSSQGRELFF
TRBD1	-	14	TRBV7-8	TRBJ1-4	TGTGCCAGCAGCCCAGACAGGGGCGCCGAAAAACTGTTTTTT	CASSPDRGAEKLFF
-	-	16	TRBV6-5	TRBJ1-4	TGTGCCAGCAGTTACTCGAGAACCTTCGGTGGTGAAAAACTGTTTTTT	CASSYSRTFGGEKLFF
-	-	14	TRBV14	TRBJ1-1	TGTGCCAGCACCGATTGGCAGGTCAACACTGAAGCTTTCTTT	CASTDWQVNTEAFF
-	-	15	TRBV27	TRBJ1-3	TGTGCCAGCAGGGCGGGCACGAGGGTGGGAAACACCATATATTTT	CASRAGTRVGNTIYF